The T cell receptor (beta chain) described here comes from a study of human T cells and chemical hapten exposure. In TCRdb, the RACE reads were re-called with MiXCR into one record per CDR3 protein. Seen here are roughly 380,000 distinct CDR3 sequences, roughly 5% observed once, and the top ten hold 2% to 2.5%. Regarding time point: patch test 1, 2 weeks after DPC sensitization. Indicated treatment: therapeutic diphenylcyclopropenone sensitization with weekly scalp DPC. V lost 2 bases to trimming and J lost 3 bases, with 4 bases between them. The germline V gene has CDR1 SQVTM and CDR2 ANQGSEA. The CDR3 is 11 amino acids.

This specimen was whole blood, taken in connection with sensitization to the hapten diphenylcyclopropenone (DPC). The TCR was taken from a woman aged 50 to 65 with alopecia areata. Some clones in this sample may be carry-over from other donors' samples. The chain carries TRBV29-1 and TRBJ1-2; no clear D gene. The chain's CDR3 is CSVETDYGYTF. DNA for the CDR3: TGCAGCGTTGAAACAGACTATGGCTACACCTTC.